Listed here is a single TCR beta chain. Antigen: not known. The data belong to a study of cytomegalovirus exposure and HLA in healthy donors. Study-wide findings and caveats: Cytomegalovirus association was listed for 170 or so TCR beta chains. Most TCR sequences were seen very rarely across donors, but some public TCRs occurred in many. Confirmation was obtained in vitro that a few CMV-associated chains are specific for CMV antigens.

Sequencing used immunoSEQ multiplex PCR; TCRdb keeps in-frame clones, though not all of them. The sample shows around 63,000 clones, roughly nine tenths of them seen only once. Sequencing was done on a sample of PBMCs. This TCR was recovered from a woman younger than 30 in good health and CMV-seronegative.

CDR3 protein: CASSYLFYGYTF. CDR3 nucleotide sequence: TGTGCCAGCAGCTACCTGTTCTATGGCTACACCTTC. V and J are TRBV28 and TRBJ1-2; D uncertain. This CDR3 comprises 12 residues. Trimming left V 6 bases short and J 4 bases short, with 9 bases between. Germline V gene data show CDR1 as MDHEN and CDR2 as SYDVKM.